These 20 T cell receptor beta chains share one sample of origin, sequenced in a study of cytomegalovirus exposure and HLA in healthy donors. Only in-frame clones appear in the TCRdb table, and some are missing; sequencing was by immunoSEQ multiplex PCR. The sample lists about 49,000 clones, about 90% occurring once. Sequencing input: PBMCs. The receptors come from a man between 18 and 29 years old in good health and CMV-seronegative.

The chain employs TRBV28 and TRBJ2-3, with 8 positions matching TRBD2. The CDR3 contains 13 residues. Germline values: CDR1 MDHEN, CDR2 SYDVKM. Germline trimming cut 3 bases from V and 4 bases from J; bases unmatched to any gene: 0. The DNA of the CDR3 is TGTGCCAGCAGTTTGACTAGCGCAGATACGCAGTATTTT. Its translation: CASSLTSADTQYF.

The rearrangement joins TRBV7-3 to TRBJ2-3, with 10 bases aligning to TRBD1. The germline CDR1 and CDR2 sequences are SGHTA and FQGTGA. The CDR3 has 16 amino acids. The trim removed 6 bases at V and 2 bases at J, leaving 8 bases unmatched. CDR3 region: CASSRMGTGATDTQYF. For the CDR3, the DNA is TGTGCCAGCAGTCGGATGGGGACAGGGGCCACAGATACGCAGTATTTT.

The genes are TRBV27 and TRBJ2-1; 8 bases map to TRBD2. The V segment lost 2 bases and the J segment 3 bases; nucleotides outside the gene matches: 6. There are 16 residues in the CDR3. Germline CDR1 reads MNHEY; CDR2 reads SMNVEV (reference sequence). The CDR3 DNA is TGTGCCAGCAGTTTAAAAGCGGGAGCCAACTACAATGAGCAGTTCTTC. Translated: CASSLKAGANYNEQFF.

This chain connects TRBV14 to TRBJ1-2, with D possibly being TRBD1 (5 bases). The CDR3 is made up of 12 amino acids. Germline assignment: CDR1 SGHDN and CDR2 FVKESK. Trimming removed 2 bases from V and 4 bases from J, with 5 bases in between. CDR3 sequence reads: CASSQRGYGYTF. In nucleotides, the CDR3 is TGTGCCAGCAGCCAAAGGGGCTATGGCTACACCTTC.

V usage is TRBV5-5 and J usage is TRBJ2-5, with 7 positions matching TRBD1. Germline CDR1 SGHKS, CDR2 YYEKEE (reference sequence). V shed 4 bases and J 7 bases; nucleotides not matched to a gene: 10. This CDR3 comprises 14 residues. CDR3 region: CASSAATGKVTQYF. CDR3 DNA: TGTGCCAGCAGCGCGGCGACAGGGAAGGTGACCCAGTACTTC.

CDR3 protein: CASSLFSGTSGYEQFF. The CDR3 DNA reads as TGTGCCAGCAGCTTATTTAGTGGGACTAGCGGATATGAGCAGTTCTTC. The chain carries TRBV11-3 and TRBJ2-1; 11 bases map to TRBD2. V lost 2 bases and J lost 8; bases outside the gene matches: 8. Germline CDR1 reads SGHNT; CDR2 reads YENEEA. There are 16 residues in the CDR3.

This chain joins TRBV18 and TRBJ2-2; TRBD1 is a possible D gene (6 bases). CDR3 length: 13 amino acids. Trimming removed 3 bases at V and 5 bases at J, with 7 bases between. Germline V gives CDR1 KGHSH, CDR2 LQKENI. CDR3 residues: CASSPQGTGELFF. CDR3 coding DNA: TGTGCCAGCTCACCGCAGGGGACCGGGGAGCTGTTTTTT.

The chain recombines TRBV27 with TRBJ2-3; possibly TRBD2 for D (5 bases). The ends were cut back, 0 bases at V and 6 bases at J, with 16 bases in the middle. CDR1 and CDR2 from the germline V gene are MNHEY and SMNVEV (reference sequence). The CDR3 extends over 16 amino acids. The CDR3 DNA is TGTGCCAGCAGTTTATCGGCTAGCAGAAGTGCCGATACGCAGTATTTT. As protein: CASSLSASRSADTQYF.

V usage is TRBV9 and J usage is TRBJ2-7; 7 nucleotides match TRBD1. Germline V gene sequence: CDR1 SGDLS, CDR2 YYNGEE. The CDR3 consists of 12 residues. V lost 4 bases to trimming and J lost 12 bases; unmatched junction nucleotides: 10. CDR3 in amino acids: CASSLGDSTRYF. The CDR3 bases are TGTGCCAGCAGCCTCGGGGACAGCACCAGGTACTTC. Based on the CDR3 plus reference TRBV9 and TRBJ2-7, the full variable domain is DSGVTQTPKHLITATGQRVTLRCSPRSGDLSVYWYQQSLDQGLQFLIQYYNGEERAKGNILERFSAQQFPDLHSELNLSSLELGDSALYFCASSLGDSTRYFGPGTRLTVT.

This chain uses TRBV19 with TRBJ1-5; TRBD1 is a possible D gene (5 bases). The CDR3 is 16 residues long. V gave up 6 bases and J gave up 3 bases, with 18 bases separating them. Germline CDR1 is LNHDA and CDR2 is SQIVND (reference sequence). CDR3 sequence (DNA): TGTGCCAGTAGCCAAAGACGAGGGACTTCCAATCAGCCCCAGCATTTT. Translating it yields CASSQRRGTSNQPQHF.

The rearrangement uses TRBV18 and TRBJ2-2, with D possibly matching TRBD2 (6 bases). V was shortened by 6 bases and J by 0 bases, with 20 bases between the two germline ends. Germline values: CDR1 KGHSH, CDR2 LQKENI. The CDR3 totals 18 residues. The CDR3: CASSPLSVASANTGELFF. CDR3 DNA sequence: TGTGCCAGCTCGCCCCTATCGGTGGCTAGCGCGAACACCGGGGAGCTGTTTTTT.

The V gene is TRBV5-1, the J gene TRBJ2-5; 7 bases match TRBD2. The CDR3 runs to 14 residues. CDR1 is SGHRS and CDR2 is YFSETQ in the germline V gene. The trim removed 3 bases at V and 5 bases at J, leaving 7 bases unmatched. CDR3 loop: CASSSLAGGETQYF. In DNA, the CDR3 is TGCGCCAGCAGCTCATTAGCGGGTGGGGAGACCCAGTACTTC.

A remark on this clone: The junction differs from germline at one of its ends, possibly a read error. The V and J genes are TRBV28 and TRBJ2-1; 8 bases align to TRBD2. The germline gives CDR1 MDHEN, CDR2 SYDVKM. The CDR3 length is 14 residues. The CDR3 loop is CASSKRESFNEQFF. The CDR3 nucleotides read TGTGCCAGCAGTAAGCGGGAGTCCTTCAATGAGCAGTTCTTC.

This chain links TRBV7-2 with TRBJ2-7, with 7 bases aligning to TRBD1. The junction had 9 bases not matched to a gene; V was cut back by 5 bases and J by 2 bases. The germline CDR1 and CDR2 sequences are SGHTA and FQGNSA. The CDR3 totals 15 residues. In DNA form, the CDR3 reads TGTGCCAGCAGCACAACTAGGACAGGAACCTACGAGCAGTACTTC. This gives the protein CASSTTRTGTYEQYF. Complete variable domain (other parts from reference TRBV7-2 and TRBJ2-7): GAGVSQSPSNKVTEKGKDVELRCDPISGHTALYWYRQSLGQGLEFLIYFQGNSAPDKSGLPSDRFSAERTGGSVSTLTIQRTQQEDSAVYLCASSTTRTGTYEQYFGPGTRLTVT.

This clone was recorded once. This chain uses TRBV12-5 with TRBJ2-3; D remains ambiguous. The V gene lost 5 bases and the J gene lost 2 bases, with 8 bases spanning the gap. Germline lookup yields CDR1 LGHNT and CDR2 FRNRAP. The CDR3 has 13 residues. CDR3 amino acids: CASGAEYTDTQYF. CDR3 bases: TGTGCTAGTGGTGCAGAATACACAGATACGCAGTATTTT.

The gene calls are TRBV9 and TRBJ2-6, with D perhaps TRBD1 (5 bases). The CDR3 extends over 17 amino acids. Per the germline V gene, CDR1 is SGDLS and CDR2 is YYNGEE. Trimming shortened V by 0 bases and J by 4 bases, and 14 bases separated the two germline ends. The CDR3 bases are TGTGCCAGCAGCGTAGAACTTCAGGGTTCGGGGGCCAACGTCCTGACTTTC. It codes for CASSVELQGSGANVLTF.

This rearrangement joins TRBV5-4 to TRBJ2-5; 13 nucleotides align to TRBD2. The CDR3 runs 17 residues. CDR1 is SGHNT, CDR2 YYREEE, per germline (reference sequence). The ends lost 4 bases at V and 1 base at J; junction bases unmatched: 7. The CDR3 DNA follows: TGTGCCAGCAGCAACACCGGGACTAGCGGGGCCCAAGAGACCCAGTACTTC. Translated, it gives CASSNTGTSGAQETQYF. Full variable domain (remainder filled in from reference TRBV5-4 and TRBJ2-5): ETGVTQSPTHLIKTRGQQVTLRCSSQSGHNTVSWYQQALGQGPQFIFQYYREEENGRGNFPPRFSGLQFPNYSSELNVNALELDDSALYLCASSNTGTSGAQETQYFGPGTRLLVL.

This rearrangement joins TRBV6-5 to TRBJ2-1; 12 positions match TRBD1. V gave up 2 bases and J gave up 8 bases; unmatched junction bases: 7. The CDR3 length is 16 residues. Looked up from germline, CDR1 is MNHEY and CDR2 is SVGAGI. CDR3 coding DNA: TGTGCCAGCAGTTACCCCCCGGGACAGGGGGCCGATGAGCAGTTCTTC. Its protein is CASSYPPGQGADEQFF.

The chain joins TRBV7-9 to TRBJ2-5; 8 nucleotides match TRBD1. Germline trimming cut 5 bases from V and 0 bases from J; bases unmatched to any gene: 2. CDR3 length equals 14 residues. Germline V gene lookup returns CDR1 SEHNR and CDR2 FQNEAQ (reference sequence). The CDR3, as DNA: TGTGCCAGCAGCCTGGGACAGGACCAAGAGACCCAGTACTTC. It translates to CASSLGQDQETQYF.

This chain links TRBV4-2 with TRBJ2-2; 9 bases line up with TRBD2. CDR1 and CDR2 (germline): LGHNA, YNFKEQ. The CDR3 covers 17 residues. V was clipped by 4 bases and J by 2 bases; unmatched bases: 8. The CDR3 sequence is CASSRPGTSYNTGELFF. CDR3 coding DNA: TGTGCCAGCAGCCGCCCCGGGACTAGCTACAACACCGGGGAGCTGTTTTTT.